The next 15 T cell receptor beta chains were all read from a single sample in a study of T cell repertoires in cytomegalovirus infection. TCRdb independently ran MiXCR on the reads; one entry per CDR3 protein. This table holds some 400,000 distinct CDR3 sequences, around 18% found once. The sample was PBMCs. All receptors come from a human donor in good health (CMV status not recorded). Some clones in this sample may be carry-over from other donors' samples.

The table lists this clonotype with many counts. This chain joins TRBV6-1 and TRBJ2-3; 8 positions agree with TRBD2. V lost 5 bases to trimming and J lost 2 bases; unmatched junction nucleotides: 6. This CDR3 has 15 residues. Germline loops: CDR1 MNHNS, CDR2 SASEGT. The CDR3, as DNA: TGTGCCAGCAGTCGGGGCGGGAGGTCCACAGATACGCAGTATTTT. Protein product: CASSRGGRSTDTQYF.

The rearrangement uses TRBV12-3 or TRBV12-4 and TRBJ1-3, with D perhaps matching TRBD1 (5 bases). Trimming took 5 bases from V and 3 from J, leaving 17 bases between them. The CDR3 is 16 residues long. CDR3 nucleotides: TGTGCCAGCAGTCCACCGGACAAGGCGGATGGAAACACCATATATTTT. Its protein is CASSPPDKADGNTIYF.

Many counts were recorded for this clonotype. The chain uses TRBV7-6 and TRBJ2-7; 7 bases map to TRBD1. CDR1 and CDR2 (germline): SGHVS, FNYEAQ. V was clipped by 1 base and J by 6 bases; unmatched bases: 9. CDR3 size: 15 residues. CDR3 DNA sequence: TGTGCCAGCAGCTTAGGCGGACAGGTTGTTGTCGAGCAGTACTTC. Protein product: CASSLGGQVVVEQYF. The variable domain in full, completed from reference TRBV7-6 and TRBJ2-7, reads GAGVSQSPRYKVTKRGQDVALRCDPISGHVSLYWYRQALGQGPEFLTYFNYEAQQDKSGLPNDRFSAERPEGSISTLTIQRTEQRDSAMYRCASSLGGQVVVEQYFGPGTRLTVT.

The chain has TRBV10-3 and TRBJ2-7; D is ambiguous. Germline V gives CDR1 ENHRY, CDR2 SYGVKD. The CDR3 runs to 11 residues. The V and J ends lost 10 bases and 6 bases respectively, with 13 bases between them. Here the CDR3 reads CATRWPSEQYF. CDR3 sequence (DNA): TGTGCCACCCGGTGGCCAAGCGAGCAGTACTTC.

V and J are TRBV12-3 or TRBV12-4 and TRBJ2-7; TRBD1 or TRBD2 may be the D gene (5 bases each). V lost 7 bases, J lost 11 bases, and 24 bases lay in between. This CDR3 has 14 residues. The DNA for the CDR3 is TGTGCCAGCACCCTCGGGGCTCCTAATGGTTTGGAGTACTTC. Its protein is CASTLGAPNGLEYF.

Concerning this clonotype itself: Mismatch with germline at one junction end may stem from a read error. This chain links TRBV5-3 with TRBJ2-6; unclear D gene. TRBV5-3 is an open reading frame whose function is uncertain. The CDR3 totals 13 residues. This CDR3 reads CASSSTGANVLTF. CDR3 DNA: TGTGCCAGCAGCTCAACTGGGGCCAACGTCCTGACTTTC.

This clonotype showed up many times. The genes are TRBV19 and TRBJ2-7, with 10 bases aligning to TRBD1. Losses at the gene ends were 8 bases for V and 2 bases for J; bases not matched to a gene: 9. The germline gives CDR1 LNHDA, CDR2 SQIVND (reference sequence). The CDR3 is 15 residues long. The CDR3 is CASGIRDRGTYEQYF. The CDR3, as DNA: TGTGCCAGTGGAATCCGGGACAGGGGTACCTACGAGCAGTACTTC.

The V call is TRBV19, the J call TRBJ2-1, with 13 positions matching TRBD2. V dropped 6 bases and J dropped 4; count of bases not matched to a gene: 3. There are 15 residues in the CDR3. Germline V gives CDR1 LNHDA, CDR2 SQIVND (reference sequence). The CDR3 spells CASRWGLAGYNEQFF. The CDR3 bases are TGTGCCAGTAGATGGGGACTAGCGGGGTACAATGAGCAGTTCTTC.

The CDR3 reads CASSPSWGSTDTQYF. The DNA for the CDR3 is TGCGCCAGCAGCCCCTCATGGGGGAGCACAGATACGCAGTATTTT. The V call is TRBV4-1, the J call TRBJ2-3, with D tentatively TRBD1 or TRBD2 (5 bases each). CDR1 MGHRA and CDR2 YSYEKL come from the germline V gene. V dropped 4 bases and J dropped 0 bases, with 11 bases sitting between them. The CDR3 loop spans 15 amino acids.

In its sample, this clonotype was seen many times. V and J are TRBV12-3 or TRBV12-4 and TRBJ1-5; D call uncertain. The CDR3 spans 16 residues. With 5 bases removed from V and 2 bases from J, the gap between germline ends came to 16 bases. The chain's CDR3 is CASSPTTKDGNQPQHF. The CDR3 DNA sequence: TGTGCCAGCAGTCCGACTACCAAGGATGGCAATCAGCCCCAGCATTTT.

The table lists this clonotype with many counts. The V call is TRBV12-5, the J call TRBJ2-5, with D unresolved. Germline V gene lookup returns CDR1 LGHNT and CDR2 FRNRAP. CDR3 length: 14 residues. V lost 0 bases and J lost 5, with 10 bases in between. The CDR3 DNA is TGTGCTAGTGGTTTGGTACCCAGCTTTGAGACCCAGTACTTC. Amino acid sequence: CASGLVPSFETQYF.

The sample holds a few counts of this clonotype. The chain carries TRBV7-2 and TRBJ1-1; D remains unclear. CDR3 length equals 13 residues. CDR1 is SGHTA, CDR2 FQGNSA, per germline. The V end was cut by 1 base, the J end by 10 bases, with 13 bases between. As DNA, the CDR3 is TGTGCCAGCAGCTTAGATATCGCGTGGGTAGCTTTCTTT. Residues: CASSLDIAWVAFF.

This clonotype was counted between two and nine times. The V and J genes are TRBV15 and TRBJ1-1, with TRBD1 as a possible D gene (5 bases). V lost 9 bases and J 2 bases, leaving 19 bases between the germline ends. The CDR3 runs 15 residues. From germline, CDR1 is LNHNV and CDR2 YYDKDF (reference sequence). CDR3 sequence: CATNEDGTVNTEAFF. The CDR3 coding sequence is TGTGCCACGAACGAAGACGGGACTGTTAACACTGAAGCTTTCTTT.

At least ten counts were recorded for this clonotype. The chain joins TRBV10-3 to TRBJ1-4; the match to TRBD1 covers 8 bases. Germline V lookup: CDR1 ENHRY, CDR2 SYGVKD. The V segment lost 2 bases and the J segment 7 bases; nucleotides outside the gene matches: 9. The CDR3 is 16 amino acids. DNA for the CDR3: TGTGCCATCAGTGAGGGACCGACAGGGGACAGTGAAAAACTGTTTTTT. Amino acids: CAISEGPTGDSEKLFF.

This clonotype was detected many times. The chain is built from TRBV7-2 and TRBJ2-3; 9 bases are a match to TRBD2. Germline V CDR1 and CDR2: SGHTA, FQGNSA. V dropped 2 bases and J dropped 6; count of bases not matched to a gene: 6. This CDR3 is built from 15 residues. Written as DNA, the CDR3 is TGTGCCAGCAGCTTATCGCTAGCGGGAAGGGATACGCAGTATTTT. This codes for CASSLSLAGRDTQYF.